These 7 T cell receptor beta chains came from one sample sequenced in a study of OX40 agonist ivuxolimab in advanced cancers. Clones were read by immunoSEQ multiplex PCR, and TCRdb kept only the in-frame ones, dropping some. The sample carries about 100,000 clones, around 90% recorded once. The specimen was CD4+ or CD8+ T cells sorted from blood, collected in a trial of the OX40 agonist ivuxolimab. Receptors were obtained from an adult with an advanced solid tumor such as melanoma, head and neck, liver or kidney cancer.

J is TRBJ2-5 and V is TRBV4-2; TRBD2 aligns across 11 bases. V trimming: 0 bases; J trimming: 3 bases; junction bases outside the gene matches: 9. Germline V gene data show CDR1 as LGHNA and CDR2 as YNFKEQ. There are 18 residues in the CDR3. The CDR3 DNA reads as TGTGCCAGCAGCCAAGATCTTCTAGCGGGGGGCCAGAAAGAGACCCAGTACTTC. This translates into CASSQDLLAGGQKETQYF.

This rearrangement joins TRBV18 to TRBJ1-1; no clear D gene. With 0 bases removed from V and 4 bases from J, the gap between germline ends came to 6 bases. This CDR3 is built from 13 residues. Germline values: CDR1 KGHSH, CDR2 LQKENI. CDR3 region: CASSPPMGTEAFF. CDR3 bases: TGTGCCAGCTCACCACCGATGGGCACTGAAGCTTTCTTT.

The rearrangement uses TRBV18 and TRBJ2-3; TRBD2 matches at 9 bases. The germline V gene encodes CDR1 KGHSH and CDR2 LQKENI. CDR3 size: 15 residues. V was clipped by 6 bases and J by 1 base; unmatched bases: 5. CDR3 DNA: TGTGCCAGCTCGAATAGCGGGGGACGCACAGATACGCAGTATTTT. It encodes CASSNSGGRTDTQYF.

The count of this clone is one. The CDR3 coding sequence is TGTGCCATCAGTGGCGCAGGTCTAAGCTCCTACGAGCAGTACTTC. Translating gives CAISGAGLSSYEQYF. The rearrangement links TRBV10-3 to TRBJ2-7; D is undetermined. V gave up 4 bases and J gave up 0 bases, with 13 bases separating them. CDR1 is ENHRY and CDR2 is SYGVKD in the germline V gene. The CDR3 has 15 amino acids.

The CDR3 sequence is CASSQDRQGATDTQYF. As DNA, the CDR3 is TGTGCCAGCAGCCAGGACCGACAGGGTGCCACAGATACGCAGTATTTT. The gene calls are TRBV4-2 and TRBJ2-3; 7 positions match TRBD1. Unmatched junction bases numbered 8, after V lost 3 bases and J lost 2 bases. This CDR3 region has 16 residues. Per the germline V gene, CDR1 is LGHNA and CDR2 is YNFKEQ.

This clone was recorded only once. The rearrangement joins TRBV6-6 to TRBJ1-2; perhaps TRBD1 as D (6 bases). This CDR3 has 14 amino acids. CDR1 and CDR2 from the germline V gene are MNHNY and SVGAGI (reference sequence). Trimming cost V 2 bases and J 5 bases, with 12 bases left between them. The CDR3 DNA follows: TGTGCCAGCAGTTACCCTTGGACAGCATATGGCTACACCTTC. Protein sequence: CASSYPWTAYGYTF.

The chain recombines TRBV18 with TRBJ1-6; 7 positions agree with TRBD1. The germline CDR1 and CDR2 sequences are KGHSH and LQKENI. V gave up 2 bases and J gave up 7 bases; unmatched junction bases: 2. This CDR3 has 14 amino acids. The DNA of the CDR3 is TGTGCCAGCTCACCAACAGGGGTAAATTCACCCCTCCACTTT. Amino acids: CASSPTGVNSPLHF.